This is a list of T cell receptor beta chains from one sample in a study of regulatory T cells in long-lasting Graves disease. MiXCR, applied by TCRdb to the multiplex PCR reads, yields one record per CDR3 protein. This sample has approximately 380,000 distinct CDR3 sequences, with under 25% found just once. The sample consisted of peripheral blood mononuclear cells (PBMCs), taken when the disease was refractory, from a patient treated with antithyroid drugs. These receptors all come from a female donor with Graves disease. Each CDR3 is given with its conserved first and last residue. The D gene is left open where the match is weak. Only part of the rows carry a size: once, few, many, or a class if the clone is expanded.

>TRBJ2-5|many|TRBV7-9|.
TGTGCCAGCAGCTTAGCGATTGGAGCCGGGGGAGAGACCCAGTACTTC
CASSLAIGAGGETQYF
>TRBJ1-2|many|TRBV7-2|.
TGTGCCAGCAGCTTGGGGCAGGGGAGGCGTGGCTACACCTTC
CASSLGQGRRGYTF
>TRBJ2-3|.|TRBV5-6|.
TGTGCCAGCAGCTTGATTCGGGACGCAGATACGCAGTATTTT
CASSLIRDADTQYF
>TRBJ1-2|.|TRBV6-1|.
TGTGCCAGCAGGAAGACAGTTGCTAACTATGGCTACACCTTC
CASRKTVANYGYTF
>TRBJ2-7|many|TRBV28|.
TGTGCCAGCAGTTTAATGGGCGAGCAGTACTTC
CASSLMGEQYF
>TRBJ1-1|many|TRBV30|.
TGTGCCTGGAGTGTAATAAATTACGAAGCTTTCTTT
CAWSVINYEAFF
>TRBJ2-1|few|TRBV20-1|TRBD2
TGCAGTGCTCTCGGACTAGCGGGAGGGCCTGCCCGAAACAATGAGCAGTTCTTC
CSALGLAGGPARNNEQFF
>TRBJ1-5|few|TRBV5-1|TRBD1
TGCGCCAGCAGCCCGGAGGGACAGAGCAATCAGCCCCAGCATTTT
CASSPEGQSNQPQHF
>TRBJ1-1|few|TRBV3-1|TRBD1
TGTGCCAGCAGCTTTGGGACAGGGATCGTCACTGAAGCTTTCTTT
CASSFGTGIVTEAFF
>TRBJ1-2|few|TRBV9|.
TGTGCCAGCAGCTCCCGGGACGGAACTAACTATGGCTACACCTTC
CASSSRDGTNYGYTF
>TRBJ1-1|many|TRBV28|.
TGTGCCAGCAGTTTTCCCTCTACAGGTGAAGCTTTCTTT
CASSFPSTGEAFF
>TRBJ1-2|.|TRBV6-2/TRBV6-3|TRBD1
TGTGCCACCCGCCCGGGACAGGGGAACTATGGCTACACCTTC
CATRPGQGNYGYTF
>TRBJ1-1|few|TRBV19|.
TGTGCCGTCTGGGGGGCAGGACAGAACACTGAAGCTTTCTTT
CAVWGAGQNTEAFF
>TRBJ2-5|many|TRBV28|TRBD1
TGTGCCAGCAGTTTTGATCAGGGTCGGGGACAGGGTGAGGAGACCCAGTACTTC
CASSFDQGRGQGEETQYF
>TRBJ1-2|many|TRBV6-1|TRBD1
TGTGCCAGCAGTCGGGGGACAGGTGCCAAATCTAACTATGGCTACACCTTC
CASSRGTGAKSNYGYTF
>TRBJ2-2|few|TRBV7-3|TRBD2
TGTGCCAGCAGCCCATTCTCAAGGACTAGCAGCACCGGGGAGCTGTTTTTT
CASSPFSRTSSTGELFF
>TRBJ1-5|.|TRBV19|TRBD1
TGTGCCAGTAGTTCAGGGGGACAGGGCCCGAATCAGCCCCAGCATTTT
CASSSGGQGPNQPQHF
>TRBJ2-7|many|TRBV28|.
TGTGCCAGCACCACGGGGTTCGACGAGCAGTACTTC
CASTTGFDEQYF
>TRBJ2-5|many|TRBV20-1|TRBD1
TGCAGTGCTTTACCGGCCTGGACAGGGGGCCAAGAGACCCAGTACTTC
CSALPAWTGGQETQYF
>TRBJ1-6|.|TRBV7-2|.
TGTGCCAGTACGGTGGGGGCTAATTCACCCCTCCACTTT
CASTVGANSPLHF
>TRBJ2-7|many|TRBV6-1|.
TGTGCCAGCAGTTACACGGGGTTTGACTACGAGCAGTACTTC
CASSYTGFDYEQYF
>TRBJ1-4|many|TRBV12-3/TRBV12-4|.
TGTGCCAGCAGTAACCCGGACAGAAAGAATGAAAAACTGTTTTTT
CASSNPDRKNEKLFF
>TRBJ1-2|.|TRBV27|.
TGTGCCAGCAGTCCCTCGGGGGGCGCCTATGGCTACACCTTC
CASSPSGGAYGYTF
>TRBJ1-2|many|TRBV7-2|.
TGTGCCAGCAGCTTAGTCGGCACTCCTAACTATGGCTACACCTTC
CASSLVGTPNYGYTF
>TRBJ2-7|.|TRBV10-3|.
TGTGCCATCAGTGAAGGGGCGGGCGAGCAGCACTTC
CAISEGAGEQHF
>TRBJ1-4|few|TRBV6-1|.
TGTGCCAGCAGTGAGCAGGAGGGGGAAAAACTGTTTTTT
CASSEQEGEKLFF
>TRBJ2-7|many|TRBV28|.
TGTGCCAGCAGTTTACTCGCCCGGTGGTACGAGCAGTACTTC
CASSLLARWYEQYF
>TRBJ2-7|many|TRBV15|.
TGTGCCACCAGCAGCCGGGGACTCTCCTACGAGCAGTACTTC
CATSSRGLSYEQYF
>TRBJ2-4|.|TRBV3-1|.
TGTGCCAGCAGCCAAGGAGGGGGAACCAAAAACATTCAGTACTTC
CASSQGGGTKNIQYF
>TRBJ2-6|.|TRBV6-1|TRBD1
TGTGCCACCCATGGGGGACAGCTAAAGCTCTCTGGGGCCAACGTCCTGACTTTC
CATHGGQLKLSGANVLTF
>TRBJ1-1|.|TRBV16|.
TGTGCCAGCAGCCAGTTCTTCATGAACACTGAAGCTTTCTTT
CASSQFFMNTEAFF
>TRBJ2-7|many|TRBV2|.
TGTGCCAGCAGTGGGTTGGGGGAGCAGTACTTC
CASSGLGEQYF
>TRBJ2-2|few|TRBV5-4|.
TGTGCCAGCAGCTTGGACGGGAGAACCACCGGGGAGCTGTTTTTT
CASSLDGRTTGELFF
>TRBJ1-1|.|TRBV7-9|.
TGTGCCAGCAGCCCAAACCTAGGCAGGGATATCTCGTTCGTCGACTTT
CASSPNLGRDISFVDF
>TRBJ2-7|.|TRBV12-3/TRBV12-4|.
TGTGCCAGCAGTCAGACCGACAGATCCGAGCAGTACTTC
CASSQTDRSEQYF
>TRBJ2-3|few|TRBV5-1|TRBD2
TGCGCCAGCACGACTAGCGGGAGGGCCGAAGATACGCAGTATTTT
CASTTSGRAEDTQYF
>TRBJ1-2|many|TRBV20-1|TRBD1
TGCAGTGCTACCCAGGGGGATAAGGGCTACACCTTC
CSATQGDKGYTF
>TRBJ2-7|many|TRBV12-3/TRBV12-4|TRBD1
TGTGCCAGCAGCATCGGGACAGACTACGAGCAGTACTTC
CASSIGTDYEQYF
>TRBJ1-1|few|TRBV6-2/TRBV6-3|.
TGTGCCAGCAGGGGCAGGGTAGCTACTGAAGCTTTCTTT
CASRGRVATEAFF
>TRBJ2-2|few|TRBV10-3|.
TGTGCCATCAGACTCTCCCTGAACACCGGGGAGCTGTTTTTT
CAIRLSLNTGELFF
>TRBJ1-4|many|TRBV2|.
TGTGCCAGCAAGGGGGACACTTCAACTAATGAAAAACTGTTTTTT
CASKGDTSTNEKLFF
>TRBJ2-1|once|TRBV28|.
TGTGCCAGCAGTTTAGGGTGGAGTGAGCAGTTCTTC
CASSLGWSEQFF
>TRBJ1-4|many|TRBV6-1|.
TGTGCCAGCAGTCAGGGTTGGGCTAATGAAAAACTGTTTTTT
CASSQGWANEKLFF
>TRBJ2-3|.|TRBV12-3/TRBV12-4|TRBD1
TGTGCCAGCAGTTTCCGGGACAGGGGTGCAGATACGCAGTATTTT
CASSFRDRGADTQYF
>TRBJ1-2|many|TRBV20-1|.
TGCAGTGCTAGAGTGGAGGGGAGGAGCTATGGCTACACCTTC
CSARVEGRSYGYTF
>TRBJ1-2|many|TRBV27|.
TGTGCCAGCAGTTTATCGTGGACAGACTATGGCTACACCTTC
CASSLSWTDYGYTF
>TRBJ2-7|.|TRBV6-5|TRBD1
TGTGCCAGCAGTTACCCCGGGACAGGACGTTCCTACGAGCAGTACTTC
CASSYPGTGRSYEQYF
>TRBJ1-5|few|TRBV7-8|.
TGTGCCAGCAGCTTAGGGGGGGGGCGCAGCAATCAGCCCCAGCATTTT
CASSLGGGRSNQPQHF
>TRBJ2-7|many|TRBV7-3|TRBD1
TGTGCCAGCAGCCCAACAGGACAGGGACGTGAGGAGCAGTACTTC
CASSPTGQGREEQYF
>TRBJ2-7|many|TRBV2|TRBD2
TGTGCCAGCCTGGTTAGAGCGGGAGGGCCTGAGAGCGAGCAGTACTTC
CASLVRAGGPESEQYF
>TRBJ1-6|many|TRBV12-3/TRBV12-4|TRBD1
TGTGCCAGCAGTTTAAACCACAGGGGTTATTCACCCCTCCACTTT
CASSLNHRGYSPLHF
>TRBJ2-1|.|TRBV10-2|TRBD2
TGCGCCAGCAGTGAAGTACTAGCGGGCCCATACAATGAGCAGTTTTTC
CASSEVLAGPYNEQFF
>TRBJ1-1|.|TRBV12-3/TRBV12-4|TRBD1
TGTGCCAGCAGTTTAACAGGGGGCGCGGGCGCTGAAGCTTTCTTC
CASSLTGGAGAEAFF
>TRBJ2-7|few|TRBV20-1|.
TGCAGTGCTACCTTCGGCCCCAAGTACGAGCAGTACTTC
CSATFGPKYEQYF
>TRBJ1-3|.|TRBV7-3|.
TGTGCCAGCAGCCACAGCGGCCAGGGGCTATCCTATGGAAACACCATATATTTT
CASSHSGQGLSYGNTIYF